Given below is one TCR beta chain in context. Antigen specificity is unknown. The data stem from a study of T-cell memory formation after mild COVID-19. In germline, CDR1 is MDHEN, CDR2 SYDVKM. This CDR3 is 12 amino acids long. V was cut by 4 bases and J by 4 bases, with 7 bases left in between. From the 5' RACE reads, TCRdb called clonotypes with MiXCR, one entry per CDR3 protein. The sample comprises about 320,000 distinct CDR3 sequences, roughly 13% of which are singletons, and roughly 21% rests with the top ten. Study-wide points: Researchers report contracting CD4+ clones mostly in CM and EM, with CD8+ clones in EMRA. Later expanders leaned CD4+, whereas day 15 to 85 contracting clones were balanced CD4/CD8. Researchers could not confirm that second-wave clones peaking on day 37 targeted SARS-CoV-2.

The receptor comes from a man aged 18 to 30 who had mild COVID-19 (a few samples of this study predate the infection). Cell type and time point are not known. V gene TRBV28 combines with J gene TRBJ1-2; D remains ambiguous. Specimen: PBMCs or a T cell subset sorted from them (not recorded which). The CDR3 region is CASSWRGYGYTF. The CDR3 DNA is TGTGCCAGCAGTTGGCGGGGCTATGGCTACACCTTC.